Each of the 30 T cell receptor beta chains below was sequenced from the same sample in a study of T cell changes during pregnancy in multiple sclerosis. Measured with immunoSEQ multiplex PCR; TCRdb has only the in-frame clones, and not every one. The sample contains over 40,000 clones, almost 95% of which appear only once. The sample here was peripheral blood, taken in the third trimester of pregnancy. The receptors originated from a female donor with multiple sclerosis, enrolled in a pregnancy study.

V is TRBV14 and J is TRBJ2-1; TRBD1 is a possible D gene (5 bases). The CDR3 sequence is 14 residues long. The V gene's germline CDR1 is SGHDN and CDR2 FVKESK. V lost 4 bases, J lost 6 bases, and 13 bases lay in between. The chain's CDR3 is CASSPLTALNEQFF. DNA for the CDR3: TGTGCCAGCAGCCCCCTGACAGCCCTCAATGAGCAGTTCTTC.

The CDR3 nucleotides are TGTGCCAGCAGCTTAGAGGCTAGCGGGATTCTCAACAATGAGCAGTTCTTC. Its protein product is CASSLEASGILNNEQFF. V and J are TRBV11-2 and TRBJ2-1; TRBD2 matches 9 bases. The CDR3 length is 17 residues. After removal of 0 bases from V and 5 bases from J, the junction contained 8 bases not matched to a gene. Germline assignment: CDR1 SGHAT and CDR2 FQNNGV.

This clone was detected once. This chain joins TRBV7-2 and TRBJ2-7; TRBD2 is a possible D gene (6 bases). V dropped 5 bases and J dropped 2 bases, with 13 bases sitting between them. Germline V lookup: CDR1 SGHTA, CDR2 FQGNSA. This CDR3 has 14 residues. The CDR3 loop reads CASSRTTGPYEQYF. The CDR3 region has the DNA TGTGCCAGCAGCCGGACTACGGGCCCCTACGAGCAGTACTTC.

This chain uses TRBV28 with TRBJ1-5, with a possible D match to TRBD1 (5 bases). The germline gives CDR1 MDHEN, CDR2 SYDVKM. The ends were cut back, 6 bases at V and 6 bases at J, with 15 bases in the middle. This CDR3 has 14 amino acids. CDR3 amino acids: CASRAVGGAQPQHF. CDR3 nucleotides: TGTGCCAGCAGGGCGGTAGGAGGGGCTCAGCCCCAGCATTTT.

The chain uses TRBV27 and TRBJ2-1; 7 nucleotides match TRBD2. The CDR3 runs to 14 residues. The germline V gene encodes CDR1 MNHEY and CDR2 SMNVEV (reference sequence). The V gene end was trimmed by 4 bases and the J gene end by 4 bases; junction bases not matched to a gene: 4. The CDR3: CASSSLAAYNEQFF. In DNA, the CDR3 is TGTGCCAGCAGTTCGCTAGCGGCTTACAATGAGCAGTTCTTC.

The chain carries TRBV6-4 and TRBJ2-3; D is undetermined. V was pared by 4 bases and J by 2 bases, with 10 bases between. The CDR3 loop spans 14 amino acids. Germline assignment: CDR1 MRHNA and CDR2 SNTAGT. CDR3 residues: CASSGGRDTDTQYF. The CDR3 bases are TGTGCCAGCAGTGGAGGCCGAGACACAGATACGCAGTATTTT.

This clone was seen just once. V is TRBV7-6 and J is TRBJ2-1; TRBD1 is a possible D gene (5 bases). CDR3 size: 16 residues. Germline CDR1 reads SGHVS; CDR2 reads FNYEAQ. Trimming took 5 bases from V and 3 from J, leaving 17 bases between them. DNA for the CDR3: TGTGCCAGCAGCCATCTTTACGGAAGGGGCTACAATGAGCAGTTCTTC. Amino acids: CASSHLYGRGYNEQFF. The full variable domain, in which reference TRBV7-6 and TRBJ2-1 provide the parts outside the CDR3, is GAGVSQSPRYKVTKRGQDVALRCDPISGHVSLYWYRQALGQGPEFLTYFNYEAQQDKSGLPNDRFSAERPEGSISTLTIQRTEQRDSAMYRCASSHLYGRGYNEQFFGPGTRLTVL.

The rearrangement joins TRBV19 to TRBJ1-2; tentatively, D is TRBD1 (6 bases). Trimming removed 5 bases at V and 4 bases at J, with 11 bases between. This CDR3 spans 13 amino acids. CDR1 is LNHDA, CDR2 SQIVND, per germline (reference sequence). In DNA form, the CDR3 reads TGTGCCAGTAGTCTCCGGGACACCTATGGCTACACCTTC. Translating gives CASSLRDTYGYTF. Variable domain in full (rest from reference TRBV19 and TRBJ1-2): DGGITQSPKYLFRKEGQNVTLSCEQNLNHDAMYWYRQDPGQGLRLIYYSQIVNDFQKGDIAEGYSVSREKKESFPLTVTSAQKNPTAFYLCASSLRDTYGYTFGSGTRLTVV.

This chain links TRBV6-1 with TRBJ2-4, with 7 bases fitting TRBD2. After removal of 4 bases from V and 8 bases from J, the junction contained 8 bases not matched to a gene. The germline CDR1 and CDR2 sequences are MNHNS and SASEGT. This CDR3 is 14 amino acids long. CDR3 residues: CASSGGGSGDIQYF. The CDR3 DNA reads as TGTGCCAGCAGTGGGGGCGGGAGTGGGGACATTCAGTACTTC.

The V gene is TRBV7-2, the J gene TRBJ2-2, with 11 bases aligning to TRBD2. J lost 5 bases, V lost 1 base, and 9 bases had no gene match. The germline CDR1 and CDR2 sequences are SGHTA and FQGNSA. The CDR3 spans 18 residues. The CDR3 bases are TGTGCCAGCAGCTTAGTTTTCCTAGCGGGAGGTCGTACCGGGGAGCTGTTTTTT. Protein sequence: CASSLVFLAGGRTGELFF.

This chain connects TRBV6-5 to TRBJ2-7; tentative D call: TRBD2 (5 bases). There are 15 residues in the CDR3. Germline V gene data show CDR1 as MNHEY and CDR2 as SVGAGI. V lost 0 bases, J lost 2 bases, and 11 bases lay in between. The CDR3: CASSYSNRGTYEQYF. CDR3 DNA sequence: TGTGCCAGCAGTTACTCGAATCGAGGGACCTACGAGCAGTACTTC.

V is TRBV2 and J is TRBJ2-1, with 11 bases aligning to TRBD2. From germline, CDR1 is SNHLY and CDR2 FYNNEI. With V trimmed by 8 bases and J by 5 bases, 2 bases remained unmatched. The CDR3 sequence is 13 residues long. The CDR3 DNA reads TGTGCCAGCGGGGGACTAGCGGACAATGAGCAGTTCTTC. As protein: CASGGLADNEQFF.

This clone was seen once. The chain combines TRBV19 with TRBJ2-3; no firm D call. Per germline, CDR1 LNHDA and CDR2 SQIVND (reference sequence). V lost 6 bases to trimming and J lost 7 bases, with 17 bases between them. The CDR3 totals 14 residues. Written as DNA, the CDR3 is TGTGCCAGTAGACACCCTTCGAACCCTTATACGCAGTATTTT. Protein: CASRHPSNPYTQYF.

The chain carries TRBV11-2 and TRBJ2-1, with D uncertain. V dropped 1 base and J dropped 10 bases, with 14 bases sitting between them. Per germline, CDR1 SGHAT and CDR2 FQNNGV. This CDR3 has 14 residues. This CDR3 reads CASSLGMAGTEQFF. The CDR3 DNA reads TGTGCCAGCAGCTTAGGAATGGCAGGCACCGAGCAGTTCTTC. Supplemented by reference TRBV11-2 and TRBJ2-1, the full variable domain reads EAGVAQSPRYKIIEKRQSVAFWCNPISGHATLYWYQQILGQGPKLLIQFQNNGVVDDSQLPKDRFSAERLKGVDSTLKIQPAKLEDSAVYLCASSLGMAGTEQFFGPGTRLTVL.

This rearrangement joins TRBV4-2 to TRBJ2-1; D may be TRBD1 (5 bases). CDR1 and CDR2 from the germline V gene are LGHNA and YNFKEQ. This CDR3 comprises 15 residues. Trimming removed 0 bases at V and 0 bases at J, with 6 bases between. Here the CDR3 reads CASSQEQDSYNEQFF. The CDR3 DNA follows: TGTGCCAGCAGCCAAGAACAGGACTCCTACAATGAGCAGTTCTTC.

The chain joins TRBV30 to TRBJ2-7, with 10 nucleotides matching TRBD2. Germline V lookup: CDR1 GTSNPN, CDR2 SVGIG (reference sequence). CDR3 size: 12 residues. V gave up 7 bases and J gave up 3 bases; unmatched junction bases: 3. Here the CDR3 reads CALLAGVYEQYF. CDR3 bases: TGTGCCTTGCTAGCGGGAGTCTACGAGCAGTACTTC. Full variable domain (rest looked up from reference TRBV30 and TRBJ2-7): SQTIHQWPATLVQPVGSPLSLECTVEGTSNPNLYWYRQAAGRGLQLLFYSVGIGQISSEVPQNLSASRPQDRQFILSSKKLLLSDSGFYLCALLAGVYEQYFGPGTRLTVT.

The rearrangement links TRBV19 to TRBJ2-2, with D tentatively TRBD1 (6 bases). Per the germline V gene, CDR1 is LNHDA and CDR2 is SQIVND (reference sequence). The V end lost 10 bases, the J end lost 5 bases, and 17 bases lay between the germline ends. The CDR3 is 14 residues long. The chain's CDR3 is CATKLGHQTGELFF. The CDR3 DNA reads as TGTGCCACAAAACTGGGACATCAAACCGGGGAGCTGTTTTTT.

This clone showed up just once. The gene calls are TRBV19 and TRBJ2-1; weak D call: TRBD2 (6 bases). CDR3 length: 13 residues. The ends were cut back, 4 bases at V and 2 bases at J, with 6 bases in the middle. Per germline, CDR1 LNHDA and CDR2 SQIVND (reference sequence). Here the CDR3 DNA reads TGTGCCAGTAGTAGCGGGACCTACAATGAGCAGTTCTTC. It translates to CASSSGTYNEQFF.

Concerning this clone itself: The junction and the germline gene differ at one end; a read error may be behind it. The chain links TRBV7-7 to TRBJ2-3; perhaps TRBD2 as D (6 bases). Per the germline V gene, CDR1 is SSHAT and CDR2 is FNYEAQ (reference sequence). The CDR3 spans 15 residues. The CDR3 bases are TGTGCTAGCAGCATAGGGCAGGGAGGTGCAGATACGCAGTATTTT. Translating gives CASSIGQGGADTQYF.

Regarding this clone: At one end, the junction sequence differs from germline, possibly due to a read error. The J gene is TRBJ1-5, the V gene TRBV19; 7 bases map to TRBD1. CDR1 is LNHDA and CDR2 is SQIVND in the germline V gene (reference sequence). The CDR3 totals 14 residues. The CDR3: CASSPGQSNQPQQF. Here the CDR3 DNA reads TGTGCCAGTAGTCCGGGACAGAGCAATCAGCCCCAGCAGTTT.

This sequence joins TRBV6-5 and TRBJ2-7; tentative D call: TRBD2 (6 bases). There are 15 residues in the CDR3. The germline V gene has CDR1 MNHEY and CDR2 SVGAGI. The V gene lost 4 bases and the J gene lost 4 bases, with 17 bases spanning the gap. CDR3 amino acids: CASSSPGTAIYEQYF. The CDR3 DNA follows: TGTGCCAGCAGTTCCCCCGGGACTGCAATATACGAGCAGTACTTC.

The rearrangement joins TRBV7-2 to TRBJ1-2; D ambiguous. The CDR3 is 14 residues long. CDR1 and CDR2 from the germline V gene are SGHTA and FQGNSA. V dropped 1 base and J dropped 4 bases, with 10 bases sitting between them. The CDR3 is CASSLVQASYGYTF. CDR3 coding DNA: TGTGCCAGCAGCTTAGTTCAGGCTTCCTATGGCTACACCTTC.

This chain links TRBV5-1 with TRBJ1-4; D unclear. V lost 0 bases and J 8 bases, leaving 11 bases between the germline ends. Germline assignment: CDR1 SGHRS and CDR2 YFSETQ. The CDR3 runs 14 residues. CDR3 sequence (DNA): TGCGCCAGCAGCTTGGACGTAATCGGGGAAAAACTGTTTTTT. Amino acids: CASSLDVIGEKLFF.

The chain carries TRBV5-4 and TRBJ2-1, with 11 positions matching TRBD2. Germline V gene sequence: CDR1 SGHNT, CDR2 YYREEE (reference sequence). The junction had 3 bases not matched to a gene; V was cut back by 4 bases and J by 0 bases. The CDR3 length is 16 residues. CDR3 bases: TGTGCCAGCAGCCGACTAGCGGGGAGCTCCTACAATGAGCAGTTCTTC. It specifies CASSRLAGSSYNEQFF.

CDR3 in amino acids: CASSALAGGHEQYF. The CDR3 coding sequence is TGTGCCAGCAGCGCACTAGCAGGTGGGCACGAGCAGTACTTC. The chain joins TRBV5-4 to TRBJ2-7; D is possibly TRBD2 (6 bases). The CDR3 consists of 14 residues. V shed 4 bases and J shed 5 bases, with 16 bases lying between them. Germline CDR1 and CDR2: SGHNT and YYREEE (reference sequence).

This sequence joins TRBV5-1 and TRBJ2-2; the D gene is possibly TRBD2 (7 bases). Germline V gene data show CDR1 as SGHRS and CDR2 as YFSETQ. V dropped 4 bases and J dropped 2 bases, with 9 bases sitting between them. The CDR3 sequence is 14 residues long. The CDR3 coding sequence is TGCGCCAGCAGCGGGGGGGGCAACACCGGGGAGCTGTTTTTT. As protein: CASSGGGNTGELFF.

The rearrangement links TRBV11-3 to TRBJ2-1, with 7 bases matching TRBD2. CDR1 and CDR2 (germline): SGHNT, YENEEA. The CDR3 is made up of 15 amino acids. Losses at the gene ends were 4 bases for V and 6 bases for J; bases not matched to a gene: 9. The CDR3 spells CASSSSAGLSNEQFF. DNA for the CDR3: TGTGCCAGCAGCTCCTCAGCGGGACTAAGCAATGAGCAGTTCTTC.

The chain uses TRBV7-9 and TRBJ2-2; weak D call: TRBD2 (5 bases). Trimming pared 0 bases from V and 3 bases from J, leaving 5 bases between. This CDR3 comprises 14 residues. CDR1 and CDR2 from the germline V gene are SEHNR and FQNEAQ (reference sequence). CDR3 sequence reads: CASSLAGDTGELFF. The CDR3 DNA is TGTGCCAGCAGCTTAGCGGGAGACACCGGGGAGCTGTTTTTT.

The V call is TRBV21-1, the J call TRBJ2-7; the table assigns TRBD2, which was not confirmed against the DNA. TRBV21-1 represents a pseudogene. CDR3 length equals 16 residues. As DNA, the CDR3 is TGTGCCAGCAGCAAAGCGGGAACTAGCGGGAGTTACGAGCAGTACTTC. This translates into CASSKAGTSGSYEQYF.

This chain connects TRBV28 to TRBJ2-7; 7 bases are shared with TRBD1. This CDR3 has 15 amino acids. The J segment lost 5 bases and the V segment lost 3 bases, leaving 10 bases of the junction unmatched. Germline V gene sequence: CDR1 MDHEN, CDR2 SYDVKM. The CDR3 coding sequence is TGTGCCAGCAGTTTCTCACAGGGGAGCCCCAACGAGCAGTACTTC. This translates into CASSFSQGSPNEQYF.